Following are 21 T cell receptor beta chains from one sample sequenced in a study of blood T cell repertoires in COVID-19 (dated by TCRdb to about 2020). Libraries were made using the immunoSEQ multiplex PCR assay. TCRdb mirrors the immuneACCESS table, restricted to in-frame sequences. Some clones are absent from its copies; in checked studies, under half trace to an unresolved V gene, and the reason for the others is unknown. Counted in this sample were 220,000 or so clones; around 84% of them appeared once. Nearly 20% of the sample lies in the top ten. Sequenced material: peripheral blood. Source of these receptors: a man in his thirties or forties with active or convalescent COVID-19.

The chain uses TRBV5-1 and TRBJ1-2; D is perhaps TRBD1 (6 bases). The ends were cut back, 4 bases at V and 6 bases at J, with 16 bases in the middle. There are 14 residues in the CDR3. Germline V gene data show CDR1 as SGHRS and CDR2 as YFSETQ. The CDR3 nucleotides read TGCGCCAGCAGCCAAGGACAGCCGAGGGATGGCTACACCTTC. It is translated as CASSQGQPRDGYTF.

The chain has TRBV5-6 and TRBJ2-3; D may be TRBD2 (5 bases). The CDR3 consists of 16 residues. CDR1 is SGHDT, CDR2 YYEEEE, per germline. V shed 3 bases and J shed 0 bases, with 14 bases lying between them. DNA for the CDR3: TGTGCCAGCAGCTGGGGAGACTCAACTAGCACAGATACGCAGTATTTT. Translation: CASSWGDSTSTDTQYF.

The gene calls are TRBV27 and TRBJ2-3; TRBD1 might be the D (6 bases). The V gene lost 8 bases and the J gene lost 6 bases, with 18 bases spanning the gap. This CDR3 is built from 14 residues. Germline CDR1 MNHEY, CDR2 SMNVEV (reference sequence). DNA for the CDR3: TGTGCCAGCCAGGGGTTCGATACTGGGGATACGCAGTATTTT. This sequence encodes CASQGFDTGDTQYF.

The chain links TRBV28 to TRBJ1-5; 7 bases agree with TRBD1. Germline CDR1 and CDR2: MDHEN and SYDVKM. The CDR3 consists of 15 residues. Trimming cost V 6 bases and J 5 bases; bases outside gene matches: 10. CDR3: CASRVGGRIDQPQHF. DNA for the CDR3: TGTGCCAGCAGGGTAGGGGGCCGAATTGATCAGCCCCAGCATTTT. Drawing the rest from reference TRBV28 and TRBJ1-5, the complete variable domain is DVKVTQSSRYLVKRTGEKVFLECVQDMDHENMFWYRQDPGLGLRLIYFSYDVKMKEKGDIPEGYSVSREKKERFSLILESASTNQTSMYLCASRVGGRIDQPQHFGDGTRLSIL.

The chain links TRBV12-2 to TRBJ2-3; the DNA was not compared with TRBD1, the D call given in the table. TRBV12-2 is a known pseudogene. The CDR3 spans 18 residues. CDR3 coding DNA: TGTGCAAGTCGCTTAGGAATTTGGACACCTTATGGTGGGGATACGCAGTATTTT. Protein: CASRLGIWTPYGGDTQYF.

The chain links TRBV7-9 to TRBJ2-5; 12 bases are a match to TRBD2. Germline V CDR1 and CDR2: SEHNR, FQNEAQ (reference sequence). V lost 5 bases and J lost 4; bases outside the gene matches: 2. There are 14 residues in the CDR3. The CDR3 DNA is TGTGCCAGCAGCCTGGGACTAGCGGGAGAGACCCAGTACTTC. Translation: CASSLGLAGETQYF.

The rearrangement uses TRBV6-5 and TRBJ1-3; 7 bases align to TRBD1. From germline, CDR1 is MNHEY and CDR2 SVGAGI. V lost 5 bases, J lost 0 bases, and 4 bases stayed unmatched. The CDR3 has 15 amino acids. The CDR3 nucleotides read TGTGCCAGCAGTACTCAGGGGGTCTCTGGAAACACCATATATTTT. It codes for CASSTQGVSGNTIYF.

This clone was seen a handful of times. Other DNA variants within this sample encode the same CDR3. The V and J genes are TRBV12-3 or TRBV12-4 and TRBJ1-2; D is ambiguous. There are 13 residues in the CDR3. The V end lost 2 bases, the J end lost 2 bases, and 6 bases lay between the germline ends. Here the CDR3 reads CASSLTGNYGYTF. CDR3 in DNA: TGTGCCAGCAGTTTAACCGGGAACTATGGCTACACCTTC.

This chain joins TRBV5-1 and TRBJ1-6; a possible D gene is TRBD1 (5 bases). V gave up 3 bases and J gave up 0 bases, with 10 bases separating them. CDR1 SGHRS and CDR2 YFSETQ come from the germline V gene. The CDR3 runs to 16 residues. The CDR3 reads CASSSQGSSYNSPLHF. Here the CDR3 DNA reads TGCGCCAGCAGCTCTCAGGGAAGCTCCTATAATTCACCCCTCCACTTT.

J is TRBJ1-2 and V is TRBV28, with TRBD1 as a possible D gene (6 bases). CDR3 length equals 14 residues. Trimming cost V 4 bases and J 6 bases, with 15 bases left between them. Germline V lookup: CDR1 MDHEN, CDR2 SYDVKM. The CDR3 protein is CASSSPPGADGYTF. Here the CDR3 DNA reads TGTGCCAGCAGTTCCCCTCCAGGGGCTGATGGCTACACCTTC.

The CDR3 region has the DNA TGTGCCAGCAGTCCGACAGGGAGACCCTACGAGCAGTACTTC. It translates to CASSPTGRPYEQYF. The V call is TRBV27, the J call TRBJ2-7; 7 bases line up with TRBD1. Per germline, CDR1 MNHEY and CDR2 SMNVEV (reference sequence). Trimming cost V 5 bases and J 2 bases; bases outside gene matches: 6. The CDR3 is 14 residues long.

This clone was counted between two and nine times. Other nucleotide sequences from this sample produce the same CDR3. This sequence joins TRBV5-1 and TRBJ1-1, with a tentative D call TRBD1 (6 bases). CDR1 is SGHRS and CDR2 is YFSETQ in the germline V gene. The CDR3 spans 14 residues. V lost 8 bases and J 0 bases, leaving 14 bases between the germline ends. The CDR3 nucleotides are TGCGCCAGTTCGCTTACAGGGATGAACACTGAAGCTTTCTTT. Translated: CASSLTGMNTEAFF.

This rearrangement joins TRBV24-1 to TRBJ2-1, with TRBD2 identical over 7 bases. The CDR3 is 15 residues long. V gave up 3 bases and J gave up 3 bases; unmatched junction bases: 4. Per the germline V gene, CDR1 is KGHDR and CDR2 is SFDVKD. As DNA, the CDR3 is TGTGCCACCAGTGATGCCGGGAGGTTCTACAATGAGCAGTTCTTC. It translates to CATSDAGRFYNEQFF.

The chain has TRBV7-9 and TRBJ2-7, with D perhaps TRBD2 (5 bases). The germline CDR1 and CDR2 sequences are SEHNR and FQNEAQ (reference sequence). The CDR3 covers 14 residues. This CDR3 reads CATWAGPSSYEQYF. The CDR3 coding sequence is TGTGCTACTTGGGCGGGCCCTAGCTCCTACGAGCAGTACTTC.

This chain links TRBV9 with TRBJ2-7; 9 bases match TRBD2. CDR1 SGDLS and CDR2 YYNGEE come from the germline V gene. V was clipped by 0 bases and J by 6 bases; unmatched bases: 13. This CDR3 is built from 17 residues. The CDR3 region is CASSVGRTSDRGGEQYF. The CDR3 nucleotides are TGTGCCAGCAGCGTAGGTCGGACTAGCGACCGGGGTGGCGAGCAGTACTTC.

This chain links TRBV28 with TRBJ1-1; D is undetermined. Germline CDR1 and CDR2: MDHEN and SYDVKM. The length of the CDR3 is 15 residues. V gave up 6 bases and J gave up 0 bases, with 14 bases separating them. The CDR3 nucleotides are TGTGCCAGCAGCCTACTACGGACTCTGAACACTGAAGCTTTCTTT. Protein product: CASSLLRTLNTEAFF.

CDR3 DNA: TGTGCCAGCAGGTCGGGACAGGGCTACAATGAGCAGTTCTTC. This translates into CASRSGQGYNEQFF. The rearrangement links TRBV27 to TRBJ2-1, with 9 bases aligning to TRBD1. V lost 6 bases, J lost 3 bases, and 3 bases stayed unmatched. The V gene's germline CDR1 is MNHEY and CDR2 SMNVEV (reference sequence). The CDR3 spans 14 residues.

The CDR3 sequence is CASSLGTGSREKLFF. The CDR3 coding sequence is TGTGCCAGCAGTCTGGGTACAGGTTCTAGGGAAAAACTGTTTTTT. This chain connects TRBV6-1 to TRBJ1-4, with D perhaps matching TRBD1 (5 bases). The CDR3 has 15 residues. CDR1 is MNHNS, CDR2 SASEGT, per germline. The V end lost 5 bases, the J end lost 8 bases, and 18 bases lay between the germline ends.

This clone is a singleton in its sample. The CDR3 reads CASSLFQGGHPGTQYF. CDR3 bases: TGTGCCAGCAGTTTATTTCAGGGGGGACATCCCGGGACCCAGTACTTC. V gene TRBV28 combines with J gene TRBJ2-5; D is possibly TRBD1 (7 bases). The germline V and J ends were trimmed by 1 base and 7 bases, with 19 bases remaining between them. This CDR3 contains 16 residues. The V gene's germline CDR1 is MDHEN and CDR2 SYDVKM.

The chain uses TRBV28 and TRBJ1-2; no definite D call. V was trimmed by 5 bases and J by 6 bases, leaving 19 bases between them. Germline V gene sequence: CDR1 MDHEN, CDR2 SYDVKM. CDR3 size: 15 residues. The CDR3 region is CASSVTSLQSDGYTF. The DNA for the CDR3 is TGTGCCAGCAGTGTCACGTCCCTACAGAGTGATGGCTACACCTTC.

This clone was observed a handful of times. The chain combines TRBV21-1 with TRBJ2-1; whether TRBD2, the table's D call, matches the DNA was not checked. TRBV21-1 is flagged as a pseudogene. CDR3 size: 16 residues. The CDR3 loop reads CASSKEGGSSYNEQFF. CDR3 nucleotides: TGTGCCAGCAGCAAAGAGGGCGGGAGCTCCTACAATGAGCAGTTCTTC.